The next 10 T cell receptor beta chains were all read from a single sample in a study of T cells in tuberculosis. The method was immunoSEQ multiplex PCR; TCRdb's version includes in-frame clones alone and lacks a portion of them. The top ten hold roughly 2% of the sample, which has roughly 30,000 clones, 80% to 95% seen once. The sequencing input was PBMCs. The receptor set was obtained from a donor aged 5-35 years with latent tuberculosis or without tuberculosis infection.

The CDR3 sequence: CASSPMTGGETQYF. The CDR3 DNA reads TGTGCCAGCAGCCCAATGACTGGCGGGGAGACCCAGTACTTC. This chain uses TRBV7-6 with TRBJ2-5, with D perhaps TRBD2 (5 bases). Trimming took 5 bases from V and 5 from J, leaving 15 bases between them. From germline, CDR1 is SGHVS and CDR2 FNYEAQ. The CDR3 has 14 residues.

The V and J genes are TRBV5-4 and TRBJ2-3; TRBD2 is a possible D gene (5 bases). Trimming pared 3 bases from V and 1 base from J, leaving 15 bases between. Germline V CDR1 and CDR2: SGHNT, YYREEE (reference sequence). CDR3 length: 16 residues. CDR3 sequence reads: CASSWTSPGGTDTQYF. The DNA for the CDR3 is TGTGCCAGCAGCTGGACTTCGCCCGGGGGCACAGATACGCAGTATTTT.

The rearrangement links TRBV9 to TRBJ1-2; D not resolved. Trimming removed 5 bases from V and 5 bases from J, with 7 bases in between. The CDR3 length is 11 residues. CDR1 is SGDLS, CDR2 YYNGEE, per germline. The CDR3 region is CASSLAYGYTF. The CDR3 bases are TGTGCCAGCAGTTTAGCTTATGGCTACACCTTC.

The chain uses TRBV7-9 and TRBJ2-7; 10 nucleotides match TRBD1. Germline CDR1 reads SEHNR; CDR2 reads FQNEAQ (reference sequence). The trim removed 4 bases at V and 4 bases at J, leaving 4 bases unmatched. The CDR3 extends over 14 amino acids. CDR3 sequence reads: CASSSRDRGYEQYF. The DNA of the CDR3 is TGTGCCAGCAGCTCCCGGGACAGGGGATACGAGCAGTACTTC.

CDR3 amino acids: CASSPTKYRRLSGDNEKLFF. For the CDR3, the DNA is TGCGCCAGCAGCCCCACCAAGTATAGGAGACTTTCCGGGGATAATGAAAAACTGTTTTTT. The gene calls are TRBV4-3 and TRBJ1-4; the D is unclear. V was cut by 4 bases and J by 4 bases, with 28 bases left in between. Germline assignment: CDR1 LGHNA and CDR2 YSLEER. This CDR3 has 20 amino acids.

The rearrangement joins TRBV5-4 to TRBJ1-1; perhaps TRBD1 as D (5 bases). This CDR3 is built from 12 residues. Germline assignment: CDR1 SGHNT and CDR2 YYREEE (reference sequence). Deletions cut 4 bases from V and 8 bases from J, with 12 bases between. The CDR3 is CASSRGREEAFF. The CDR3 DNA is TGTGCCAGCAGCCGGGGGAGGGAGGAAGCTTTCTTT.

This chain joins TRBV7-2 and TRBJ2-7, with D maybe TRBD1 (6 bases). Germline CDR1 is SGHTA and CDR2 is FQGNSA. V was shortened by 3 bases and J by 4 bases, with 22 bases between the two germline ends. There are 17 residues in the CDR3. The CDR3 loop reads CASSFGQGPNALYEQYF. The CDR3 DNA reads as TGTGCCAGCAGCTTCGGGCAGGGGCCCAACGCACTTTACGAGCAGTACTTC.

The chain couples TRBV2 to TRBJ2-1; 13 bases align to TRBD2. Germline values: CDR1 SNHLY, CDR2 FYNNEI. CDR3 length equals 12 residues. J was trimmed by 10 bases and V by 8 bases; bases with no gene match: 2. CDR3 residues: CASGTSGTEQFF. CDR3 coding DNA: TGTGCCAGCGGGACTAGCGGGACCGAGCAGTTCTTC.

The rearrangement uses TRBV14 and TRBJ2-5, with TRBD1 matching over 7 bases. This CDR3 is 14 amino acids long. Germline CDR1 SGHDN, CDR2 FVKESK. J lost 6 bases, V lost 4 bases, and 8 bases had no gene match. The CDR3, as DNA: TGTGCCAGCAGCCGACAGGGTTTTGGAAAGACCCAGTACTTC. This encodes CASSRQGFGKTQYF.

V gene TRBV28 combines with J gene TRBJ2-5, with TRBD1 identical over 9 bases. The CDR3 consists of 16 residues. J lost 4 bases, V lost 5 bases, and 11 bases had no gene match. Germline-derived CDR1 and CDR2 are MDHEN and SYDVKM. In nucleotides, the CDR3 is TGTGCCAGCAGTCAGGCCCGGGACAGGGTGGGAGAGACCCAGTACTTC. Translating it yields CASSQARDRVGETQYF.